This entry lists 12 T cell receptor beta chains sequenced from one sample in a study of tumor-infiltrating lymphocytes in oesophageal squamous cell carcinoma. One entry per CDR3 protein, called by TCRdb with MiXCR from the PCR reads. The sample holds roughly 21,000 distinct CDR3 sequences; about 34% are singletons and the top ten take 9.5% to 13%. Input material: esophageal tumor tissue. The receptors come from a male donor with esophageal squamous cell carcinoma.

V and J are TRBV20-1 and TRBJ1-2; 7 positions agree with TRBD1. Unmatched junction bases numbered 6, after V lost 6 bases and J lost 2 bases. CDR3 length equals 13 residues. CDR1 is DFQATT and CDR2 is SNEGSKA in the germline V gene (reference sequence). In nucleotides, the CDR3 is TGCAGTGCGGGGGACAGCTCGAACTATGGCTACACCTTC. This translates into CSAGDSSNYGYTF.

The chain uses TRBV6-2 or TRBV6-3 and TRBJ2-1, with 7 bases identical to TRBD2. The CDR3 spans 15 residues. Germline lookup yields CDR1 MNHEY and CDR2 SVGEGT. V trimming: 6 bases; J trimming: 6 bases; junction bases outside the gene matches: 11. The CDR3 sequence is CASSDWTSDGNEQFF. The CDR3 region has the DNA TGTGCCAGCAGCGATTGGACTAGTGATGGCAATGAGCAGTTCTTC.

This clonotype was seen many times. The chain links TRBV20-1 to TRBJ1-2; 9 nucleotides match TRBD1. This CDR3 is 15 amino acids long. Trimming took 0 bases from V and 4 from J; bases not matched to a gene: 6. CDR1 DFQATT and CDR2 SNEGSKA come from the germline V gene (reference sequence). The CDR3: CSARDPTGGGYGYTF. In nucleotides, the CDR3 is TGCAGTGCTAGAGATCCAACAGGGGGCGGCTATGGCTACACCTTC.

This clonotype was counted ten times or more. V and J are TRBV27 and TRBJ2-1, with TRBD2 matching 8 bases. The CDR3 extends over 13 amino acids. The V gene's germline CDR1 is MNHEY and CDR2 SMNVEV (reference sequence). J was trimmed by 8 bases and V by 2 bases; bases with no gene match: 2. CDR3 nucleotide sequence: TGTGCCAGCAGTTTAGATAGCGGGGATGAGCAGTTCTTC. Amino acid sequence: CASSLDSGDEQFF.

This clonotype was detected only once. A much larger clonotype is one base distant, so this may be a read error. The chain is built from TRBV7-6 and TRBJ2-1, with 7 bases identical to TRBD2. Judging by the DNA end, TRBJ2-7 fits better; the J call may be wrong. The CDR3 spans 16 residues. CDR1 is SGHVS and CDR2 is FNYEAQ in the germline V gene. CDR3 amino acids: CASSSTSESSYNEQYF. The CDR3 region has the DNA TGTGCCAGCAGTTCCACTAGCGAAAGCTCCTACAATGAGCAGTACTTC.

In this sample, this clonotype turned up once. This sequence joins TRBV6-5 and TRBJ2-1; D remains unclear. The end of the DNA aligns better with TRBJ2-7, so the J call may be wrong. Germline lookup yields CDR1 MNHEY and CDR2 SVGAGI. The CDR3 covers 15 residues. The CDR3 region is CASSYTDGSPYEQYF. The CDR3 DNA reads as TGTGCCAGCAGTTACACGGACGGATCTCCCTACGAGCAGTACTTC.

The chain is built from TRBV28 and TRBJ2-4; no clear D gene. The CDR3 loop spans 11 amino acids. The germline CDR1 and CDR2 sequences are MDHEN and SYDVKM. V lost 4 bases, J lost 8 bases, and 6 bases lay in between. This CDR3 is CASSYKHIQYF. CDR3 sequence (DNA): TGTGCCAGCAGTTATAAGCACATTCAGTACTTC.

This clonotype was counted ten times or more. The chain recombines TRBV6-1 with TRBJ2-5; 8 nucleotides agree with TRBD2. CDR3 size: 15 residues. CDR1 MNHNS and CDR2 SASEGT come from the germline V gene. Trimming cost V 2 bases and J 3 bases; bases outside gene matches: 5. The DNA for the CDR3 is TGTGCCAGCAGTGAAAATACTAGCGGCAAAGAGACCCAGTACTTC. Translating it yields CASSENTSGKETQYF.

This chain joins TRBV9 and TRBJ2-7; no clear D gene. V lost 4 bases and J 2 bases, leaving 13 bases between the germline ends. The CDR3 length is 14 residues. CDR1 is SGDLS and CDR2 is YYNGEE in the germline V gene. CDR3 DNA: TGTGCCAGCAGCCCCAAGGCGGAGACCTACGAGCAGTACTTC. Amino acid sequence: CASSPKAETYEQYF.

V gene TRBV7-6 combines with J gene TRBJ2-1; TRBD1 matches 7 bases. V gave up 2 bases and J gave up 6 bases; unmatched junction bases: 4. This CDR3 is built from 14 residues. Per germline, CDR1 SGHVS and CDR2 FNYEAQ. The CDR3 protein is CASSLYAGGNEQFF. The CDR3, as DNA: TGTGCCAGCAGCTTATACGCAGGGGGCAATGAGCAGTTCTTC. The variable domain in full, completed from reference TRBV7-6 and TRBJ2-1, reads GAGVSQSPRYKVTKRGQDVALRCDPISGHVSLYWYRQALGQGPEFLTYFNYEAQQDKSGLPNDRFSAERPEGSISTLTIQRTEQRDSAMYRCASSLYAGGNEQFFGPGTRLTVL.

This sequence joins TRBV18 and TRBJ2-7, with a tentative D call TRBD2 (6 bases). Judging by the DNA end, TRBJ2-1 fits better; the J call may be wrong. CDR1 is KGHSH, CDR2 LQKENI, per germline. This CDR3 has 14 residues. The CDR3: CASHRDLAHNEQFF. In nucleotides, the CDR3 is TGTGCCAGTCACCGGGACTTAGCACACAATGAGCAGTTCTTC.

This clonotype showed up many times. The chain couples TRBV19 to TRBJ1-5; perhaps TRBD1 as D (5 bases). Germline V gene sequence: CDR1 LNHDA, CDR2 SQIVND (reference sequence). This CDR3 is built from 16 residues. The V end was cut by 3 bases, the J end by 0 bases, with 12 bases between. CDR3: CASSIDSWSSNQPQHF. In DNA form, the CDR3 reads TGTGCCAGTAGTATCGACAGCTGGAGTAGCAATCAGCCCCAGCATTTT.